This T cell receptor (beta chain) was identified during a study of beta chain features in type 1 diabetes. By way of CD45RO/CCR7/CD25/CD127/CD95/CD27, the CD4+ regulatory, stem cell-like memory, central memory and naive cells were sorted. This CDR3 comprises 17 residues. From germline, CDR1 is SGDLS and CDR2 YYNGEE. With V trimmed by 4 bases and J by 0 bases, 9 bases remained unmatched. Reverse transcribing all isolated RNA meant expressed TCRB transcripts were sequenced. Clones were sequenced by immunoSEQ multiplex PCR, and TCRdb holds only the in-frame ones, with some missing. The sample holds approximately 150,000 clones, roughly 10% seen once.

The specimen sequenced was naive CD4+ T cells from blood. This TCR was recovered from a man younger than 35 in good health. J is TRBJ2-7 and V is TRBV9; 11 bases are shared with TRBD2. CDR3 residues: CASSPRLAGSTSYEQYF. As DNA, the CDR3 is TGTGCCAGCAGCCCCCGACTAGCGGGGAGTACCTCCTACGAGCAGTACTTC.